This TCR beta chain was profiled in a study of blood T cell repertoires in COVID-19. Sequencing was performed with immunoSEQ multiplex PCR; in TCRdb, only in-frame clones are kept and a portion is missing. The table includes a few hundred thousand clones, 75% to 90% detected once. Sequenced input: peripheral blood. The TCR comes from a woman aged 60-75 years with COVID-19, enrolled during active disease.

CDR3 DNA: TGTGCCAGCAGCTTTAGTGGCGGGGGGGCCCCAGATACGCAGTATTTT. It specifies CASSFSGGGAPDTQYF. The V call is TRBV7-3, the J call TRBJ2-3, with 9 positions matching TRBD2. Germline loops: CDR1 SGHTA, CDR2 FQGTGA. With 3 bases clipped from V and 4 bases from J, the junction kept 8 bases outside the gene matches. This CDR3 is 16 amino acids long.